The 16 T cell receptor beta chains listed next were all sequenced from one sample in a study of early T cells in non-severe SARS-CoV-2 infection. A single record per CDR3 protein comes from TCRdb applying MiXCR to the 5' RACE reads. The sample has 40,000 or so distinct CDR3 sequences; 5.4% are singletons. Sequencing used whole blood, obtained at baseline. The origin of the receptors is an adult who was a healthcare worker with PCR-confirmed SARS-CoV-2 infection or an uninfected control (not recorded which).

This clonotype was seen a few times. The chain links TRBV12-3 or TRBV12-4 to TRBJ2-3; 8 positions match TRBD2. The CDR3 runs 15 residues. With 2 bases clipped from V and 7 bases from J, the junction kept 8 bases outside the gene matches. CDR3 protein: CASSLRTGRVNTQYF. CDR3 DNA: TGTGCCAGCAGTTTACGAACCGGGAGGGTAAATACGCAGTATTTT.

This clonotype was found many times. This chain links TRBV2 with TRBJ1-2; TRBD1 matches 8 bases. CDR1 is SNHLY and CDR2 is FYNNEI in the germline V gene. Losses at the gene ends were 0 bases for V and 6 bases for J; bases not matched to a gene: 18. The CDR3 has 19 residues. The CDR3 reads CASSEALDRSTGGENGYTF. The DNA of the CDR3 is TGTGCCAGCAGTGAAGCGCTTGATCGCTCTACAGGGGGAGAGAATGGCTACACCTTC.

This clonotype was counted many times. In DNA, the CDR3 is TGTGCCAGCTCACCAATCAACTGGGGCGACAATGAGCAGTTCTTC. Protein sequence: CASSPINWGDNEQFF. V is TRBV18 and J is TRBJ2-1, with D possibly being TRBD1 (5 bases). The ends were cut back, 2 bases at V and 5 bases at J, with 13 bases in the middle. The CDR3 runs 15 residues. The germline CDR1 and CDR2 sequences are KGHSH and LQKENI.

This clonotype appeared many times. The chain uses TRBV28 and TRBJ1-5, with a tentative D call TRBD1 (5 bases). CDR3 length: 12 amino acids. Germline V CDR1 and CDR2: MDHEN, SYDVKM. Trimming removed 8 bases at V and 7 bases at J, with 12 bases between. The CDR3 nucleotides read TGTGCCAGCCGTGCAGGGAGCCAGCCCCAGCATTTT. Protein product: CASRAGSQPQHF.

Many counts were recorded for this clonotype. The chain combines TRBV2 with TRBJ2-2, with 8 nucleotides matching TRBD2. This CDR3 is 15 amino acids long. V was pared by 6 bases and J by 3 bases, with 6 bases of the junction left unmatched. CDR1 SNHLY and CDR2 FYNNEI come from the germline V gene. CDR3 protein: CASRRLAPDTGELFF. The DNA of the CDR3 is TGTGCCAGCAGGCGACTAGCGCCAGACACCGGGGAGCTGTTTTTT.

This clonotype was recorded at least ten times. The chain is built from TRBV18 and TRBJ2-6; maybe TRBD2 (6 bases). CDR1 and CDR2 (germline): KGHSH, LQKENI. CDR3 length: 18 amino acids. Between the trimmed V and J ends, which lost 3 bases and 0 bases, there was a span of 15 bases. DNA for the CDR3: TGTGCCAGCTCACCCCGCGGGGTCGAGGGCTCTGGGGCCAACGTCCTGACTTTC. This codes for CASSPRGVEGSGANVLTF.

The table lists this clonotype with many counts. J is TRBJ2-7 and V is TRBV6-6, with D possibly TRBD2 on 6 matching bases. Trimming removed 5 bases from V and 2 bases from J, with 22 bases in between. In germline, CDR1 is MNHNY, CDR2 SVGAGI (reference sequence). The CDR3 has 17 residues. The DNA of the CDR3 is TGTGCCAGCAGTATCCTCCCCGGGAGCAGTAGGGCCTACGAGCAGTACTTC. Its protein is CASSILPGSSRAYEQYF.

This clonotype was recorded at least ten times. V gene TRBV21-1 combines with J gene TRBJ2-1. TRBV21-1 is recorded as a pseudogene. The CDR3 extends over 13 amino acids. This CDR3 reads CASSRASYNEQFF. CDR3 in DNA: TGTGCCAGCAGCCGCGCCTCCTACAATGAGCAGTTCTTC.

This clonotype was found many times. The CDR3 coding sequence is TGTGCCAGCTGCCCGATGGAGGGGGCGGCCGAGCAGTACTTC. Its translation is CASCPMEGAAEQYF. The genes are TRBV6-5 and TRBJ2-7, with D possibly being TRBD1 (7 bases). There are 14 residues in the CDR3. The V end was cut by 8 bases, the J end by 6 bases, with 20 bases between. The germline V gene encodes CDR1 MNHEY and CDR2 SVGAGI.

In this sample, this clonotype turned up many times. The rearrangement joins TRBV2 to TRBJ1-5, with a tentative D call TRBD1 (5 bases). The CDR3 spans 15 residues. V shed 5 bases and J shed 3 bases, with 14 bases lying between them. CDR1 is SNHLY, CDR2 FYNNEI, per germline. CDR3 sequence: CASSRGLTDNQPQHF. Written as DNA, the CDR3 is TGTGCCAGCAGTCGCGGACTGACAGACAATCAGCCCCAGCATTTT.

Ten or more counts support this clonotype. The chain recombines TRBV6-5 with TRBJ1-1, with 9 bases aligning to TRBD1. The V gene end was trimmed by 5 bases and the J gene end by 1 base; junction bases not matched to a gene: 8. Germline CDR1 is MNHEY and CDR2 is SVGAGI. The CDR3 extends over 16 amino acids. The CDR3 loop is CASSQTLGQGNTEAFF. CDR3 coding DNA: TGTGCCAGCAGTCAGACTCTGGGACAGGGGAACACTGAAGCTTTCTTT.

This clonotype was detected only a few times. The rearrangement uses TRBV18 and TRBJ2-7; D possibly corresponds to TRBD1 (6 bases). Trimming left V 4 bases short and J 3 bases short, with 10 bases between. The V gene's germline CDR1 is KGHSH and CDR2 LQKENI. This CDR3 has 13 amino acids. The CDR3 reads CASSRNRDYEQYF. The CDR3 bases are TGTGCCAGCTCACGGAACAGGGACTACGAGCAGTACTTC.

This clonotype came up a few times. One junction end disagrees with the germline gene, perhaps due to a read error. The chain is built from TRBV28 and TRBJ2-3, with D unresolved. The V gene's germline CDR1 is MDHEN and CDR2 SYDVKM. CDR3 length: 14 residues. The CDR3 region is CASSVWINTDTQYF. In DNA, the CDR3 is TGTGCCAGCAGTGTATGGATCAACACAGATACGCAGTATTTT.

This clonotype appeared many times. The chain has TRBV28 and TRBJ1-6, with TRBD1 matching over 7 bases. The CDR3 runs 14 residues. J lost 8 bases, V lost 7 bases, and 8 bases had no gene match. Germline V lookup: CDR1 MDHEN, CDR2 SYDVKM. This CDR3 is CASKGAPRHSPLHF. As DNA, the CDR3 is TGTGCCAGCAAGGGGGCCCCAAGGCATTCACCCCTCCACTTT.

This clonotype was picked up one time. This may be a read error, as it is one base from a much larger clone. The J gene is TRBJ2-5, the V gene TRBV12-3 or TRBV12-4; 7 positions match TRBD2. This CDR3 has 15 amino acids. Here the CDR3 reads CASRFLGGSQETQCF. CDR3 DNA: TGTGCCAGCAGGTTTTTGGGGGGGTCCCAAGAGACCCAGTGCTTC.

This clonotype has at least ten counts. The genes are TRBV6-1 and TRBJ2-7; tentatively, D is TRBD2 (5 bases). V was cut by 1 base and J by 2 bases, with 15 bases left in between. This CDR3 has 16 residues. CDR1 and CDR2 from the germline V gene are MNHNS and SASEGT. CDR3 sequence (DNA): TGTGCCAGCAGTGAAGGGACTTCACCTTCCACCTACGAGCAGTACTTC. This codes for CASSEGTSPSTYEQYF.